The TCR beta chain described here comes from a study of T cells in localized non-small cell lung cancer. The study's findings and limits: T cell clonality was highest in uninvolved adjacent lung, above tumor. A denser population of T cells in blood accompanied longer overall survival.

This CDR3 contains 17 residues. V lost 3 bases and J lost 4; bases outside the gene matches: 14. In germline, CDR1 is SEHNR, CDR2 FQNEAQ (reference sequence). About this clone itself: Its target is unknown.

Sequenced by immunoSEQ multiplex PCR; TCRdb stores in-frame clones only, minus some. The sample carries about 72,000 clones, 70% to 90% recorded once. The rearrangement joins TRBV7-9 to TRBJ1-2, with TRBD1 matching 7 bases. The source is a female donor of 60 years or more with stage I lung adenocarcinoma. Material: peripheral blood, obtained before any cancer treatment. CDR3 sequence: CASSFSTGWAEVYGYTF. The CDR3 DNA is TGTGCCAGCAGCTTTTCGACAGGGTGGGCAGAGGTCTATGGCTACACCTTC.